This T cell receptor (beta chain) was sequenced in a study of cytomegalovirus exposure and HLA in healthy donors. On the study more broadly: Prior work identified 120 million or so unique TCR beta sequences in some 180 million T cells. Most genotyped donors, roughly 83% of about 360, had Caucasian-associated genetic ancestry. Study conclusions and caveats: The authors listed 180 or so TCR beta chains as cytomegalovirus-associated. It has been reported that TCR beta sequences accurately predicted the HLA-A and HLA-B alleles of most subjects.

In the PCR, 60 Vbeta and 13 Jbeta primers were used. The protocol was immunoSEQ multiplex PCR, while the TCRdb copy is restricted to in-frame clones and leaves out a portion. The sample contains 150,000 to 200,000 clones, roughly 82% of which appear only once. The germline V gene encodes CDR1 LGHNT and CDR2 FRNRAP. The CDR3 spans 13 residues. With 3 bases clipped from V and 6 bases from J, the junction kept 2 bases outside the gene matches. In its sample, this clone was seen once. Its antigen remains unknown. The sequence derives from a middle-aged man in good health and CMV-seronegative. The J gene is TRBJ1-2, the V gene TRBV12-5, with TRBD1 matching over 9 bases. Material for sequencing was PBMCs. CDR3 DNA sequence: TGTGCTAGTGGTTTCGGGACAGGGAATGGCTACACCTTC. Its protein is CASGFGTGNGYTF.